This TCR beta chain was recorded in a study of PD-1 blockade in classical Hodgkin lymphoma. Details on this clone: Its antigen remains unknown.

Study-wide results and caveats: Newly diagnosed patients reportedly trailed healthy donors in baseline TCR diversity. Patients who responded completely had about the same baseline diversity as newly diagnosed patients.

Data came from immunoSEQ multiplex PCR; TCRdb stores just in-frame clones and leaves some out. The table has roughly 100,000 clones, about three quarters seen once. The CDR3 runs to 17 residues. From germline, CDR1 is MNHNS and CDR2 SASEGT. V lost 0 bases to trimming and J lost 5 bases, with 17 bases between them. Time point defined: cycle 4 day 1 (C4D1), after more than five weeks of nivolumab. Every patient relapsed after autologous stem cell transplantation, and brentuximab vedotin exposure varied. When best responses were assessed, they were complete response, partial response or progressive disease.

J is TRBJ1-3 and V is TRBV6-1; D call uncertain. Sequenced material: peripheral blood mononuclear cells (PBMCs), taken before the fourth cycle of nivolumab. The sequence derives from a human donor with classical Hodgkin lymphoma. This CDR3 reads CASSEAGGSMLRNTIYF. As DNA, the CDR3 is TGTGCCAGCAGTGAAGCGGGAGGATCTATGCTTCGAAACACCATATATTTT.